This T cell receptor (beta chain) originates from a study of regulatory T cells in long-lasting Graves disease. The CDR3 consists of 16 residues. Germline-derived CDR1 and CDR2 are MNHNS and SASEGT. The V gene end was trimmed by 0 bases and the J gene end by 5 bases; junction bases not matched to a gene: 9. As to time point: newly diagnosed GD, antithyroid drugs for less than 3 months. RNA isolated from PBMCs was used to make the TCR library. This clonotype has ten or more counts. According to the study, TCR beta libraries were built with iRepertoire HTBI primers and CDR3-region Arm-PCR. TCRdb itself ran the multiplex PCR reads through MiXCR, one entry per CDR3 protein. The repertoire holds about 450,000 distinct CDR3 sequences, roughly 15% seen once, with approximately 17% in the top ten. These same data were also listed under a study on T cells in Graves' hyperthyroidism and ophthalmopathy.

The origin of this receptor is a woman in her forties or fifties with Graves disease. The genes are TRBV6-1 and TRBJ2-5; 7 nucleotides match TRBD2. The specimen comprised peripheral blood mononuclear cells (PBMCs), sampled at new diagnosis, from a patient treated with antithyroid drugs. This CDR3 reads CASSEAGIGRAETQYF. DNA of the CDR3: TGTGCCAGCAGTGAAGCAGGGATAGGGAGGGCGGAGACCCAGTACTTC.